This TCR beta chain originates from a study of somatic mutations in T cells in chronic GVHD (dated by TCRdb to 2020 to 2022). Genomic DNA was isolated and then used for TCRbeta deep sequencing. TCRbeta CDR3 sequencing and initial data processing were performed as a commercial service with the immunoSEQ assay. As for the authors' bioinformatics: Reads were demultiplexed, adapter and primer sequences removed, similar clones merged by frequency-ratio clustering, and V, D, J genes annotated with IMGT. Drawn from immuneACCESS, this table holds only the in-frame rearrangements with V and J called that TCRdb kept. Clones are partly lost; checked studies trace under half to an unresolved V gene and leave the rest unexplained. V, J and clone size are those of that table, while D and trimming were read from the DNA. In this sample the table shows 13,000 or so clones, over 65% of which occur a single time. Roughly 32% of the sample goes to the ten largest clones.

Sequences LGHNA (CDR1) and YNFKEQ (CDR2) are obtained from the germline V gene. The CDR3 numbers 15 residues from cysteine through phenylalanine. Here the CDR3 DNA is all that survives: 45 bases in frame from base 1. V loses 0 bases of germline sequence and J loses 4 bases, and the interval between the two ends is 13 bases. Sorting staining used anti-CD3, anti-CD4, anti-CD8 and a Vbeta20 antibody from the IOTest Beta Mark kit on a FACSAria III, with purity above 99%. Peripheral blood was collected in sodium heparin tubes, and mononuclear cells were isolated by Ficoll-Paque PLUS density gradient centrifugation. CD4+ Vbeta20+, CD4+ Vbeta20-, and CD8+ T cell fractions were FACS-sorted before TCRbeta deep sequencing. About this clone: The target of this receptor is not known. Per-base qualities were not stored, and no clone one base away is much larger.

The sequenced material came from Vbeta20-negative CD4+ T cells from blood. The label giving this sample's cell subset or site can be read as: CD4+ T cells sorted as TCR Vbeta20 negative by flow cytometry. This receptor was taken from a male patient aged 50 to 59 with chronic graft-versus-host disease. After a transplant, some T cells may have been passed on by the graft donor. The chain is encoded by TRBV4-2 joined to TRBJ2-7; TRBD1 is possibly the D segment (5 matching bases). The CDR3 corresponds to CASSQDPQGRYEQYF. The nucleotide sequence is TGTGCCAGCAGCCAAGATCCCCAGGGTCGGTACGAGCAGTACTTC.